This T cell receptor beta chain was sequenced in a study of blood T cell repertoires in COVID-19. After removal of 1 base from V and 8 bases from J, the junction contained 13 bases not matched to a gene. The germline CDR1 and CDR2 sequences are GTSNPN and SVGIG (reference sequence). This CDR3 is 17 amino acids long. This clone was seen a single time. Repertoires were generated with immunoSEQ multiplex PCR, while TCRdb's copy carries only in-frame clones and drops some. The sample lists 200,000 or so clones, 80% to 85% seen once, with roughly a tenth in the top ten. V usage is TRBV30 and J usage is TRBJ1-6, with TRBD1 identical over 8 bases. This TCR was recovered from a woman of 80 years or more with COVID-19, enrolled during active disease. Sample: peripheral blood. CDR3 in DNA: TGTGCCTGGAGTGGGACAGGGAGTCAGCTTGGTCATTCACCCCTCCACTTT. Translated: CAWSGTGSQLGHSPLHF.